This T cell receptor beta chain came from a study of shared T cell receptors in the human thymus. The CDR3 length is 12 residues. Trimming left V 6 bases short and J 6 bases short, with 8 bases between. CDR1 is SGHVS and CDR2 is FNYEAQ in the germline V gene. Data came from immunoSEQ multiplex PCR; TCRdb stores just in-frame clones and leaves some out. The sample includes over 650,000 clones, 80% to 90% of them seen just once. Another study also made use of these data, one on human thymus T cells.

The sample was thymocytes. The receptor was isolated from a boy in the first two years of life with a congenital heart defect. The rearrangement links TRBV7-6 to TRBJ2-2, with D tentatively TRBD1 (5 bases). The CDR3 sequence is CASSAGSGELFF. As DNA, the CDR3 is TGTGCCAGCAGTGCAGGGTCCGGGGAGCTGTTTTTT.